This is a list of T cell receptor beta chains from one sample in a study of T cell responses to AZD1222 COVID-19 vaccine. Repertoires were generated with immunoSEQ multiplex PCR, while TCRdb's copy carries only in-frame clones and drops some. The sample carries 110,000 to 150,000 clones, roughly 92% recorded once. Source: peripheral blood, taken on day 0 of AZD1222 vaccination. The origin of the receptors is an adult in good health. Each CDR3 is given with its conserved first and last residue. D genes are given only for firm matches. Some rows mark clone size as missing; the rest say once, few, many or name a class of expanded clone.

>TRBV25-1|NA|TRBJ2-5|NA
CASSGGTGPQETQYF
TGTGCCAGCAGTGGGGGAACAGGTCCCCAAGAGACCCAGTACTTC
>TRBV7-8|NA|TRBJ1-5|NA
CASSLMSGNNQPQHF
TGTGCCAGCAGCTTAATGTCAGGAAACAATCAGCCCCAGCATTTT
>TRBV5-1|TRBD2|TRBJ2-1|NA
CASSLVGGGYNEQFF
TGCGCCAGCAGCTTGGTGGGGGGAGGGTACAATGAGCAGTTCTTC
>TRBV19|NA|TRBJ2-1|few
CASAGGGYNEQFF
TGTGCCAGTGCCGGGGGAGGTTACAATGAGCAGTTCTTC
>TRBV7-2|NA|TRBJ2-5|NA
CASSLVSDQETQYF
TGTGCCAGCAGCTTAGTATCGGATCAAGAGACCCAGTACTTC
>TRBV4-1|NA|TRBJ1-3|once
CASSQELRSGNTIYF
TGCGCCAGCAGCCAAGAGCTCCGGTCTGGAAACACCATATATTTT
>TRBV7-8|NA|TRBJ1-6|NA
CASSLPPYNSPLHF
TGTGCCAGCAGCTTACCACCTTATAATTCACCCCTCCACTTT
>TRBV7-9|TRBD1|TRBJ1-2|NA
CASSLGQGIEYGYTF
TGTGCCAGCAGCTTAGGACAGGGTATAGAGTATGGCTACACCTTC
>TRBV13|NA|TRBJ1-6|NA
CASSQSETSIFTLHF
TGTGCCAGCAGCCAATCCGAGACTTCGATATTCACCCTCCACTTT
>TRBV9|NA|TRBJ2-2|NA
CASSVEELNTGELFF
TGTGCCAGCAGCGTAGAAGAACTAAACACCGGGGAGCTGTTTTTT
>TRBV30|NA|TRBJ1-5|NA
CAWSGDSNQPQHF
TGTGCCTGGAGCGGCGATAGCAATCAGCCCCAGCATTTT
>TRBV19|NA|TRBJ1-5|NA
CASSLADQPQHF
TGTGCCAGTAGCCTCGCGGATCAGCCCCAGCATTTT
>TRBV28|NA|TRBJ1-4|NA
CASSLWGRGVMTNEKLFF
TGTGCCAGCAGTTTATGGGGCAGGGGCGTGATGACTAATGAAAAACTGTTTTTT
>TRBV15|NA|TRBJ2-1|NA
CATSTSLSGDEQFF
TGTGCCACCAGCACCTCCCTTAGCGGCGATGAGCAGTTCTTC
>TRBV30|NA|TRBJ1-3|NA
CAWRAGVASGNTIYF
TGTGCCTGGAGGGCGGGGGTAGCCTCTGGAAACACCATATATTTT
>TRBV29-1|NA|TRBJ2-7|NA
CSVTDRQSSYEQYF
TGCAGCGTTACAGATCGCCAATCCTCCTACGAGCAGTACTTC
>TRBV4-2|NA|TRBJ1-5|NA
CASSPLRGGGQPQHF
TGTGCCAGCAGCCCCCTCAGAGGTGGCGGTCAGCCCCAGCATTTT
>TRBV19|TRBD1|TRBJ1-5|NA
CASRDRGIDQPQHF
TGTGCCAGTAGAGACAGGGGGATCGATCAGCCCCAGCATTTT
>TRBV24-1|NA|TRBJ1-1|NA
CATSMRTGTEAFF
TGTGCCACCAGTATGAGAACGGGCACTGAAGCTTTCTTT
>TRBV27|TRBD2|TRBJ2-1|NA
CASMAGRDNEQFF
TGTGCCAGCATGGCAGGGAGGGACAATGAGCAGTTCTTC
>TRBV11-3|NA|TRBJ2-3|NA
CASSSGGALDTQYF
TGTGCCAGCAGCTCTGGGGGGGCCTTGGATACGCAGTATTTT
>TRBV18|NA|TRBJ2-7|NA
CASSQQGAGEGATEQYF
TGTGCCAGCTCTCAGCAGGGGGCGGGAGAAGGCGCTACCGAGCAGTACTTC
>TRBV15|NA|TRBJ2-7|NA
CATSSTPGAPYEQYF
TGTGCCACCAGCAGTACCCCAGGGGCCCCCTACGAGCAGTACTTC
>TRBV28|NA|TRBJ1-1|NA
CASTLNTEAFF
TGTGCCAGCACCTTGAACACTGAAGCTTTCTTT
>TRBV6-5|NA|TRBJ1-2|NA
CASTLTGRGGYTF
TGTGCCAGCACCCTGACAGGCCGCGGGGGCTACACCTTC
>TRBV11-2|NA|TRBJ2-7|NA
CASSLVATSSYEQYF
TGTGCCAGCAGCTTAGTCGCTACAAGCTCCTACGAGCAGTACTTC
>TRBV20-1|NA|TRBJ2-6|once
CSASRSGANVLTF
TGCAGTGCTAGTAGATCTGGGGCCAACGTCCTGACTTTC
>TRBV19|NA|TRBJ2-1|NA
CASSIGSDNEQFF
TGTGCCAGTAGTATTGGTAGTGACAATGAGCAGTTCTTC
>TRBV5-4|TRBD1|TRBJ1-1|NA
CASSLGGGDPAFF
TGTGCCAGCAGCTTGGGAGGGGGCGACCCAGCTTTCTTT
>TRBV27|TRBD1|TRBJ1-4|NA
CASRLTGPSTNEKLFF
TGTGCCAGCAGGCTGACAGGGCCGTCAACTAATGAAAAACTGTTTTTT
>TRBV19|NA|TRBJ2-6|once
CASSIVGRDGTSGANVLTF
TGTGCCAGTAGTATAGTCGGGCGGGACGGAACCTCTGGGGCCAACGTCCTGACTTTC
>TRBV30|NA|TRBJ2-5|once
CAWSVQIVDETQYF
TGTGCCTGGAGTGTCCAAATAGTGGATGAGACCCAGTACTTC
>TRBV5-1|NA|TRBJ2-1|once
CASSLFPGEVQFF
TGCGCCAGCAGCTTGTTCCCAGGGGAGGTGCAGTTCTTC
>TRBV14|NA|TRBJ1-6|NA
CASSQEWGRVSSYNSPLHF
TGTGCCAGCAGCCAAGAGTGGGGCAGGGTGAGCTCCTATAATTCACCCCTCCACTTT
>TRBV28|TRBD2|TRBJ2-1|NA
CASRERGSYNEQFF
TGTGCCAGCAGAGAGCGGGGCTCCTACAATGAGCAGTTCTTC
>TRBV7-2|NA|TRBJ2-3|NA
CASSFGRGERVTDTQYF
TGTGCCAGCAGCTTCGGTAGGGGGGAAAGGGTGACAGATACGCAGTATTTT
>TRBV2|NA|TRBJ2-7|NA
CASRSPEGLEQYF
TGTGCCAGCAGGTCCCCAGAGGGGCTCGAGCAGTACTTC
>TRBV6-6|TRBD2|TRBJ2-7|NA
CASSPTKLSGRARSYEQYF
TGTGCCAGCAGTCCTACAAAATTAAGCGGGAGGGCCAGATCCTACGAGCAGTACTTC
>TRBV30|NA|TRBJ2-2|NA
CAWSEPGELFF
TGTGCCTGGAGTGAGCCCGGGGAGCTGTTTTTT
>TRBV10-2|TRBD1|TRBJ1-5|NA
CASSGPRGLNQPQHF
TGCGCCAGCAGTGGCCCCAGGGGGCTCAATCAGCCCCAGCATTTT
>TRBV27|TRBD1|TRBJ2-7|NA
CASSPGQGGYEQYF
TGTGCCAGCAGTCCCGGACAGGGTGGGTACGAGCAGTACTTC
>TRBV15|NA|TRBJ1-4|NA
CATSLQLSENEKLFF
TGTGCCACCAGCTTACAGCTTTCCGAAAATGAAAAACTGTTTTTT
>TRBV10-2|NA|TRBJ2-3|NA
CASLRAGFNTDTQYF
TGCGCCAGCCTCCGGGCAGGGTTCAACACAGATACGCAGTATTTT
>TRBV4-1|NA|TRBJ1-1|NA
CASSQETGMNTEAFF
TGCGCCAGCAGCCAGGAGACAGGCATGAACACTGAAGCTTTCTTT
>TRBV28|TRBD1|TRBJ1-2|NA
CASSPTGGAYGYTF
TGTGCCAGCAGCCCGACAGGGGGTGCCTATGGCTACACCTTC
>TRBV28|TRBD2|TRBJ2-2|NA
CASSFSGRNPTGELFF
TGTGCCAGCAGTTTTAGCGGGAGGAATCCCACCGGGGAGCTGTTTTTT
>TRBV29-1|TRBD1|TRBJ2-5|once
CSVDGTGGRETQYF
TGCAGCGTGGACGGGACAGGGGGCAGGGAGACCCAGTACTTC
>TRBV6-5|NA|TRBJ1-2|NA
CASSLTQGTNYGYTF
TGTGCCAGCAGTCTAACCCAGGGTACTAACTATGGCTACACCTTC
>TRBV10-3|NA|TRBJ1-4|NA
CAISAQGLGVKLFF
TGTGCCATCAGTGCCCAGGGGTTAGGTGTAAAACTGTTTTTT
>TRBV6-4|TRBD1|TRBJ1-2|NA
CASSRDRGLDGYTF
TGTGCCAGCAGCCGGGACAGGGGGCTAGATGGCTACACCTTC
>TRBV18|NA|TRBJ2-3|NA
CASSPAPSSDTQYF
TGTGCCAGCTCACCGGCCCCGTCCTCCGATACGCAGTATTTT
>TRBV7-9|NA|TRBJ1-6|few
CASSLALNSPLHF
TGTGCCAGCAGCTTAGCGCTAAATTCACCCCTCCACTTT
>TRBV7-2|NA|TRBJ2-2|NA
CASSSQGGGGTGELFF
TGTGCCAGCAGCTCGCAGGGAGGAGGGGGAACCGGGGAGCTGTTTTTT
>TRBV4-1|NA|TRBJ2-2|once
CASSQNIRGSTGELFF
TGCGCCAGCAGCCAAAATATCCGAGGGAGCACCGGGGAGCTGTTTTTT